The present T cell receptor beta chain was sequenced within a study of CD8 T cells in ankylosing spondylitis. Study-wide results and caveats: Ankylosing spondylitis blood appeared to be characterized by a TCR beta motif of fewer than ten highly homologous variants. The clones that were linked to disease were reported to be significantly enriched in matched synovial fluid samples from ankylosing spondylitis patients. A CD8+ phenotype characterized the disease-linked clones, which were relatively rare in peripheral blood.

This clonotype was observed once. Its antigen is not identified. Germline V gene lookup returns CDR1 LGHDT and CDR2 YNNKEL (reference sequence). The CDR3 covers 15 residues. The V end lost 8 bases, the J end lost 0 bases, and 11 bases lay between the germline ends. The TCR beta libraries were generated through quantitative 5'-RACE incorporating molecular barcodes. MiXCR was run by TCRdb on the 5' RACE reads, yielding one entry per CDR3 protein. The table lists more than 300,000 distinct CDR3 sequences, roughly 8% of them singletons. The sequence came from a male donor with ankylosing spondylitis. This chain connects TRBV3-1 to TRBJ2-6; D gene ambiguous. The source material was blood, either unsorted or a sorted T cell fraction (not recorded which). The CDR3 DNA sequence: TGTGCCAGCGCCGGACGGGTCTCTGGGGCCAACGTCCTGACTTTC. Its translation is CASAGRVSGANVLTF.